This is a list of T cell receptor beta chains from one sample in a study of blood T cell repertoires in COVID-19. Profiling relied on immunoSEQ multiplex PCR, and the TCRdb table lists in-frame clones only, not all of them. Of approximately 160,000 clones in the sample, more than 70% are singletons; the top ten hold 6%. Sequenced: PBMCs or T cells enriched from blood (not recorded which). The receptors shown here come from a man aged 35 to 55 who had recovered from COVID-19. Both conserved end residues are part of each CDR3. The order of the fields is J gene, D gene, clone size, V gene, CDR3 DNA, CDR3 protein. A D gene is named only where the DNA matches it firmly. Only part of the rows carry a size: once, few, many, or a class if the clone is expanded.

j_gene: TRBJ1-1
d_gene: -
abundance: -
v_gene: TRBV24-1
CDR3nt: TGTGCCACCAGTGCCGCGAGATCCACTGAAGCTTTCTTT
CDR3aa: CATSAARSTEAFF

j_gene: TRBJ1-5
d_gene: -
abundance: -
v_gene: TRBV6-1
CDR3nt: TGTGCCAGCAGTGAAGGGCCGCAGCCCCAGCATTTT
CDR3aa: CASSEGPQPQHF

j_gene: TRBJ1-2
d_gene: -
abundance: -
v_gene: TRBV3-1/TRBV3-2
CDR3nt: TGTGCCAGCAGCCGACCGCAGGGGCTCTATGGCTACACCTTC
CDR3aa: CASSRPQGLYGYTF

j_gene: TRBJ1-2
d_gene: TRBD1
abundance: -
v_gene: TRBV7-8
CDR3nt: TGTGCCAGCAGCTTAGCTGGCAGGGGGCAGGGCTACACCTTC
CDR3aa: CASSLAGRGQGYTF

j_gene: TRBJ1-1
d_gene: TRBD1
abundance: -
v_gene: TRBV7-2
CDR3nt: TGTGCCAGCAGTATACAGGGGGCTTCTGAAGCTTTCTTT
CDR3aa: CASSIQGASEAFF

j_gene: TRBJ2-1
d_gene: TRBD2
abundance: -
v_gene: TRBV18
CDR3nt: TGTGCCAGCTCTCCAACTAGCGGGGGAGGCTCCTACAATGAGCAGTTCTTC
CDR3aa: CASSPTSGGGSYNEQFF

j_gene: TRBJ2-5
d_gene: TRBD1
abundance: -
v_gene: TRBV7-2
CDR3nt: TGTGCCAGCAGCACATCGGGACAGACTGCAAACTTC
CDR3aa: CASSTSGQTANF

j_gene: TRBJ1-2
d_gene: -
abundance: -
v_gene: TRBV3-1/TRBV3-2
CDR3nt: TGTGCCAGCAGCCAAGGCCTGAGAATGGGGGCGCACGGCTACACCTTC
CDR3aa: CASSQGLRMGAHGYTF

j_gene: TRBJ1-6
d_gene: TRBD1
abundance: -
v_gene: TRBV5-1
CDR3nt: TGCGCCAGCAGCCAGGGACAGGGGGCAGGATCACCCCTCCACTTT
CDR3aa: CASSQGQGAGSPLHF

j_gene: TRBJ2-2
d_gene: -
abundance: -
v_gene: TRBV18
CDR3nt: TGTGCCAGCTCACCAAGCTCCTCGGCCTGGGGGCCGAACACCGGGGAGCTGTTTTTT
CDR3aa: CASSPSSSAWGPNTGELFF

j_gene: TRBJ1-2
d_gene: -
abundance: -
v_gene: TRBV25-1
CDR3nt: TGTGCCAGCAGTGAATACCACAGTTCCTATGGCTACACCTTC
CDR3aa: CASSEYHSSYGYTF

j_gene: TRBJ2-3
d_gene: -
abundance: -
v_gene: TRBV5-4
CDR3nt: TGTGCCAGCAGCTTTGGAGGGGGGGGCTCAGATACGCAGTATTTT
CDR3aa: CASSFGGGGSDTQYF

j_gene: TRBJ1-2
d_gene: -
abundance: -
v_gene: TRBV19
CDR3nt: TGTGCCAGTAGTACGGTGACACGTAGTGGCTACACCTTC
CDR3aa: CASSTVTRSGYTF

j_gene: TRBJ2-1
d_gene: -
abundance: few
v_gene: TRBV10-3
CDR3nt: TGTGCCATCAGTGACGGGGTTTCCTACAATGAGCAGTTCTTC
CDR3aa: CAISDGVSYNEQFF

j_gene: TRBJ1-5
d_gene: -
abundance: -
v_gene: TRBV2
CDR3nt: TGTGCCAGCAGTGGGGAGGAGATAAGCAATCAGCCCCAGCATTTT
CDR3aa: CASSGEEISNQPQHF